This T cell receptor (beta chain) was sequenced in a study of CD8+CD57+ T cells in acquired aplastic anemia. In this sample, this clonotype turned up once. Germline CDR1 reads WSHSY; CDR2 reads SAAADI. The ends were cut back, 3 bases at V and 4 bases at J, with 9 bases in the middle. This CDR3 has 13 amino acids. All sequencing subjects had displayed CD8+CD57+ cell expansion on flow cytometry. Genomic DNA acted as the template from which TCR beta VDJ combination and CDR3 sequence profiling were carried out. TCRdb used MiXCR to reprocess the reads, holding one entry per CDR3 protein. Of under 250,000 distinct CDR3 sequences listed, around half were seen once; the top ten hold about 8.3%.

Sequenced sample: sorted CD4+, CD8+, or CD8+CD57+ T cells (not recorded which) from PBMCs. The gene calls are TRBV10-2 and TRBJ1-1; no definite D call. This TCR was sampled from a human donor with aplastic anemia. The CDR3 sequence is CASSDEGSTEAFF. The CDR3 DNA sequence: TGCGCCAGCAGTGACGAGGGTAGCACTGAAGCTTTCTTT.